The 17 T cell receptor beta chains given below trace back to one sample, sequenced in a study of regulatory T cells in long-lasting Graves disease listed by TCRdb under 2021. Read against the paper, the sample's time point label means: persistent/refractory GD, antithyroid drugs over 5 years with positive TRAb. RNA was extracted from PBMCs in TRIzol for both TCR sequencing and RNA sequencing. Library prep was done by multiplex PCR. The sequencer listed for this sample is Illumina HiSeq 4000. To build TCR beta libraries, CDR3 regions were amplified by Arm-PCR using iRepertoire HTBI primers. The public reads were quality trimmed at Q25 with fastp and then assembled into clones with MiXCR by TCRdb, keeping productive beta chains. For every CDR3 protein sequence, its rows merge into one entry that carries the most common genes and DNA. This sample lists 390,000 or so distinct CDR3 sequences; 20% to 25% were detected once. The ten largest clones add up to around a quarter of the sample.

Material: peripheral blood mononuclear cells (PBMCs), obtained when the disease was refractory, from a patient treated with antithyroid drugs. These receptors were collected from a woman aged 35 to 49 with Graves disease. Donor details come from another sample of the same person, matched by shared clones.

J is TRBJ2-7 and V is TRBV3-1; D is ambiguous. Per germline, CDR1 LGHDT and CDR2 YNNKEL (reference sequence). This CDR3 spans 15 amino acids. V was pared by 4 bases and J by 0 bases, with 13 bases between. CDR3 nucleotide sequence: TGTGCCAGCAGCCGAGTGGCGGAGAGCTCCTACGAGCAGTACTTC. This gives the protein CASSRVAESSYEQYF.

The chain recombines TRBV6-2 or TRBV6-3 with TRBJ2-5, with TRBD2 identical over 8 bases. Trimming cost V 10 bases and J 7 bases; bases outside gene matches: 11. This CDR3 comprises 13 residues. Germline V CDR1 and CDR2: MNHEY, SVGEGT. CDR3 protein: CAIKAGDVGTQYF. In DNA form, the CDR3 reads TGTGCCATCAAAGCGGGAGACGTTGGGACCCAGTACTTC.

The CDR3 region has the DNA TGTGCCAGCAGTCCAGGGGGGACCAAAGATACGCAGTATTTT. Its protein is CASSPGGTKDTQYF. V is TRBV28 and J is TRBJ2-3; possibly TRBD1 for D (7 bases). V was shortened by 5 bases and J by 5 bases, with 14 bases between the two germline ends. Germline V gene data show CDR1 as MDHEN and CDR2 as SYDVKM. CDR3 length: 14 residues.

This chain uses TRBV12-3 or TRBV12-4 with TRBJ2-2; 10 bases fit TRBD2. CDR3 length: 16 amino acids. The junction had 4 bases not matched to a gene; V was cut back by 2 bases and J by 4 bases. The CDR3 region has the DNA TGTGCCAGCAGTTTAAGGGGACTAGCGACCACCGGGGAGCTGTTTTTT. Its protein product is CASSLRGLATTGELFF.

This chain joins TRBV13 and TRBJ2-7, with TRBD1 matching 7 bases. Germline V gene sequence: CDR1 PRHDT, CDR2 FYEKMQ (reference sequence). The CDR3 totals 17 residues. Unmatched junction bases numbered 13, after V lost 5 bases and J lost 0 bases. The CDR3 DNA sequence: TGTGCCAGCAGCCAGACCACAGGGGCAGCACGCTCCTACGAGCAGTACTTC. Protein: CASSQTTGAARSYEQYF.

This rearrangement joins TRBV12-3 or TRBV12-4 to TRBJ2-1; no reliable D call. The CDR3 length is 11 residues. V dropped 5 bases and J dropped 12 bases, with 11 bases sitting between them. CDR3: CASSLQQAQFF. CDR3 DNA sequence: TGTGCCAGCAGTCTCCAGCAGGCGCAGTTCTTC.

J is TRBJ1-4 and V is TRBV10-1, with 8 bases aligning to TRBD1. This CDR3 has 14 amino acids. Germline CDR1 is WNHNN and CDR2 is SYGVQD (reference sequence). Losses at the gene ends were 5 bases for V and 5 bases for J; bases not matched to a gene: 4. CDR3: CASSSGQENEKLFF. For the CDR3, the DNA is TGCGCCAGCAGTTCGGGACAGGAGAATGAAAAACTGTTTTTT.

This clonotype was observed a handful of times. The rearrangement uses TRBV5-1 and TRBJ1-1; 10 bases map to TRBD1. The J segment lost 5 bases and the V segment lost 4 bases, leaving 2 bases of the junction unmatched. This CDR3 is 13 amino acids long. Per germline, CDR1 SGHRS and CDR2 YFSETQ. The CDR3 here is CASSKGQGTEAFF. CDR3 nucleotide sequence: TGCGCCAGCAGCAAGGGACAGGGGACTGAAGCTTTCTTT.

This clonotype has at least ten counts. The chain links TRBV10-3 to TRBJ2-6; TRBD1 or TRBD2 may be the D gene (6 bases each). Germline V lookup: CDR1 ENHRY, CDR2 SYGVKD. The V end was cut by 10 bases, the J end by 4 bases, with 23 bases between. This CDR3 region has 17 residues. The CDR3, as DNA: TGTGCCACCCACCCCGGGGGCGCTGGGGACGGGGCCAACGTCCTGACTTTC. Translated, it gives CATHPGGAGDGANVLTF.

This chain uses TRBV28 with TRBJ1-5; no clear D. The CDR3 loop spans 14 amino acids. Looked up from germline, CDR1 is MDHEN and CDR2 is SYDVKM. V lost 3 bases and J 5 bases, leaving 11 bases between the germline ends. The DNA for the CDR3 is TGTGCCAGCAGTTTGGTGGCAACCGATCAGCCCCAGCATTTT. Translating it yields CASSLVATDQPQHF.

The sample holds one count of this clonotype. The rearrangement joins TRBV28 to TRBJ2-3, with D hard to call. The CDR3 extends over 13 amino acids. Germline V gene data show CDR1 as MDHEN and CDR2 as SYDVKM. Trimming removed 4 bases at V and 4 bases at J, with 9 bases between. CDR3 sequence (DNA): TGTGCCAGCAGTTCATCCCTGGCAGATACGCAGTATTTT. Translated, it gives CASSSSLADTQYF.

The rearrangement joins TRBV14 to TRBJ2-7; perhaps D is TRBD1 or TRBD2 (5 bases each). The CDR3 contains 14 residues. The V gene's germline CDR1 is SGHDN and CDR2 FVKESK. Trimming cost V 4 bases and J 5 bases, with 15 bases left between them. The DNA of the CDR3 is TGTGCCAGCAGCCGGAACTACCGGGGACACGAGCAGTACTTC. Translating it yields CASSRNYRGHEQYF. Variable domain in full (rest from reference TRBV14 and TRBJ2-7): EAGVTQFPSHSVIEKGQTVTLRCDPISGHDNLYWYRRVMGKEIKFLLHFVKESKQDESGMPNNRFLAERTGGTYSTLKVQPAELEDSGVYFCASSRNYRGHEQYFGPGTRLTVT.

This clonotype was detected ten times or more. This rearrangement joins TRBV6-1 to TRBJ1-2, with D maybe TRBD1 (5 bases). Per the germline V gene, CDR1 is MNHNS and CDR2 is SASEGT. This CDR3 has 13 residues. Trimming left V 9 bases short and J 4 bases short, with 15 bases between. The DNA for the CDR3 is TGTGCCAGTGATGTCGGGGCTTCCTATGGCTACACCTTC. As protein: CASDVGASYGYTF.

The chain recombines TRBV18 with TRBJ1-5; D remains unclear. Germline-derived CDR1 and CDR2 are KGHSH and LQKENI. V gave up 4 bases and J gave up 3 bases, with 10 bases separating them. CDR3 length: 14 residues. CDR3 sequence: CASSLIDTNQPQHF. As DNA, the CDR3 is TGTGCCAGCTCACTCATAGATACCAATCAGCCCCAGCATTTT.

This sequence joins TRBV2 and TRBJ2-3, with D unclear. Germline V gene sequence: CDR1 SNHLY, CDR2 FYNNEI. The CDR3 consists of 11 residues. Trimming took 7 bases from V and 6 from J, leaving 8 bases between them. In DNA, the CDR3 is TGTGCCAGCACTAAGTTGGATACGCAGTATTTT. Translating it yields CASTKLDTQYF.

The rearrangement joins TRBV18 to TRBJ2-1; D might be TRBD1 (6 bases). Trimming took off 3 bases at V and 10 bases at J, with 19 bases between the two ends. The germline gives CDR1 KGHSH, CDR2 LQKENI. The CDR3 runs to 15 residues. The CDR3 DNA follows: TGTGCCAGCTCACCTACCATGAGAAACAGGGAAGAGCAGTTCTTC. This encodes CASSPTMRNREEQFF.

This clonotype was picked up many times. J is TRBJ1-6 and V is TRBV28; D unclear. Germline loops: CDR1 MDHEN, CDR2 SYDVKM. The CDR3 has 14 amino acids. V was pared by 1 base and J by 4 bases, with 5 bases between. CDR3 protein: CASSLLQYNSPLHF. As DNA, the CDR3 is TGTGCCAGCAGTTTATTACAGTATAATTCACCCCTCCACTTT. The full variable domain, completed using reference TRBV28 and TRBJ1-6, is DVKVTQSSRYLVKRTGEKVFLECVQDMDHENMFWYRQDPGLGLRLIYFSYDVKMKEKGDIPEGYSVSREKKERFSLILESASTNQTSMYLCASSLLQYNSPLHFGNGTRLTVT.